This T cell receptor beta chain was identified in a study of T cells in tumors after PD-1 blockade. The wider study: Prior checkpoint blockade, systemic immunosuppressant use, or anti-cancer therapy within 4 weeks excluded patients. Daily vismodegib 150 mg continued in a subset of anti-PD-1-treated patients. Blood samples averaged around 120,000 templates (range roughly 22,000-260,000) and 35,000 to 40,000 unique clonotypes. Study-wide results and caveats: About 45% of tumor TCR clonotypes were also found in blood.

Note on this clone: Its antigen remains unknown.

The table came from immunoSEQ multiplex PCR; TCRdb's copy has only in-frame clones and leaves some out. The sample carries approximately 34,000 clones, roughly 76% recorded once. The CDR3 contains 12 residues. Germline V lookup: CDR1 SQVTM, CDR2 ANQGSEA. Between the trimmed V and J ends, which lost 7 bases and 1 base, there was a span of 10 bases. This clonotype was obtained from a human donor with basal cell carcinoma. The genes are TRBV29-1 and TRBJ1-1, with unresolved D. The specimen was PBMCs, collected after anti-PD-1 treatment. The CDR3 reads CSAGIWNTEAFF. The CDR3 DNA follows: TGCAGCGCGGGGATATGGAACACTGAAGCTTTCTTT.